The clone carrying this TCR beta chain was recorded a few times. The antigen remains unidentified. The germline gives CDR1 LNHDA, CDR2 SQIVND (reference sequence). V shed 8 bases, J shed 6 bases, and the junction held 16 bases outside the gene matches. This CDR3 is built from 17 residues. The sample is drawn from a study of T-cell reconstitution after alpha-beta-depleted transplantation in children. Findings and limits, study-wide: Newly made T cells mostly supplied T-cell counts and diversity one year after transplant. Several patients had high TCRbeta diversity at day 60; it came from surviving recipient T cells and thymic progenitors. There were reportedly several hundred expanded graft clones from which alpha-beta T cells came about two months after transplant.

The TCRbeta library was prepared with unique molecular identifiers. Using its own MiXCR run on the PCR reads, TCRdb lists one record per CDR3 protein. The profile covers fewer than 700,000 distinct CDR3 sequences, with under 15% appearing a single time and around 2% taken by the ten largest. Sequenced here: PBMCs, mostly from graft donor cells, sampled 360 days after TCRalphabeta/CD19-depleted stem cell transplant. The chain links TRBV19 to TRBJ2-2; 9 positions agree with TRBD2. This clonotype was sampled from a male patient between 5 and 17 years old who had a stem cell transplant for acute myeloid leukemia, so the T cells may come from the graft donor. CDR3 protein: CASAPRGAGGPAGELFF. The CDR3 region has the DNA TGTGCCAGTGCCCCCCGCGGGGCGGGAGGGCCGGCCGGGGAGCTGTTTTTT.